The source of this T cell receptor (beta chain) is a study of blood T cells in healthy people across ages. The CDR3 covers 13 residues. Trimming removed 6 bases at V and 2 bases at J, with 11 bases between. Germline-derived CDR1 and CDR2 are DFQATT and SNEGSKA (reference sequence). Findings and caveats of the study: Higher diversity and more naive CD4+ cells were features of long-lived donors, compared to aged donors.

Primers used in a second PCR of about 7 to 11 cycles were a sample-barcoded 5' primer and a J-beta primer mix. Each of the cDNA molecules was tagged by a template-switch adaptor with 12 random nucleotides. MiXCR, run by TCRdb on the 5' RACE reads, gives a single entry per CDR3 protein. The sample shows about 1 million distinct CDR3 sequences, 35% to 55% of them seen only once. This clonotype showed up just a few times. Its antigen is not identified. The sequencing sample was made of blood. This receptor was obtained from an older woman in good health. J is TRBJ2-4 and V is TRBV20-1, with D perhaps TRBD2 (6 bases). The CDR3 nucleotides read TGCAGTGCCGGGAGAGGGTCCAAAAACATTCAGTACTTC. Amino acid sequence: CSAGRGSKNIQYF.